The rows below give T cell receptor beta chains drawn from one sample of a study of CD8 T cells in cerebrospinal fluid in Alzheimer's disease. TCRdb reprocessed the 10x single-cell sequencing reads, with one entry per CDR3 protein and no DNA. The sample table includes some 1,400 distinct CDR3 sequences. The source material was cerebrospinal fluid. The receptors come from a human donor with Alzheimer's disease. The CDR3 runs from the conserved cysteine through the conserved F or W. Clone size appears in some rows only: once, few, many, or a class for an expanded clone.

>medium-sized|TRBJ2-1|TRBV2
CASSASGQGPYNEQFF
>large|TRBJ2-7|TRBV10-3
CAISEQPPGRAYEQYF
>medium-sized|TRBJ1-1|TRBV5-1
CASSARDRGDTEAFF
>medium-sized|TRBJ2-7|TRBV7-8
CASSLTRYEQYF
>medium-sized|TRBJ2-7|TRBV29-1
CSVARQGGHEQYF
>large|TRBJ2-7|TRBV18
CASSRQADEQYF
>medium-sized|TRBJ1-2|TRBV12-3/TRBV12-4
CASSAANYGYTF
>medium-sized|TRBJ2-2|TRBV9
CASSVETGGTGELFF
>-|TRBJ1-2|TRBV2
CASRGGVNYGYTF
>-|TRBJ2-2|TRBV9
CASSVGEGLPETGELFF
>medium-sized|TRBJ2-3|TRBV19
CASSMGMTDTQYF
>medium-sized|TRBJ1-3|TRBV20-1
CSAAPAPSGNTIYF
>large|TRBJ1-5|TRBV3-1
CASSHSGGNQPQHF
>-|TRBJ1-2|TRBV14
CASSQGDTYGYTF
>large|TRBJ2-7|TRBV9
CASSEGALTHEQYF
>medium-sized|TRBJ2-7|TRBV20-1
CSAIRGTGPVGQYF
>medium-sized|TRBJ1-5|TRBV20-1
CSARDNQGAQPQHF
>medium-sized|TRBJ1-1|TRBV5-1
CASSLGGVTEAFF
>medium-sized|TRBJ2-7|TRBV5-4
CASSLQNAGEQYF
>medium-sized|TRBJ1-2|TRBV5-1
CASSFAGDPDGYTF
>medium-sized|TRBJ2-1|TRBV5-1
CASSLGLAGGGEQFF
>-|TRBJ2-7|TRBV12-3/TRBV12-4
CASSLVGGSSYEQYF
>medium-sized|TRBJ2-7|TRBV20-1
CSARTTGVGASYEQYF
>medium-sized|TRBJ1-1|TRBV5-1
CASSSHMGPRQGDDTEAFF
>medium-sized|TRBJ1-2|TRBV6-5
CASSQGQIYTF
>large|TRBJ2-7|TRBV12-3/TRBV12-4
CASSGLAGVGEQYF
>large|TRBJ2-1|TRBV4-2
CASSPQRAGPVYNEQFF
>medium-sized|TRBJ2-7|TRBV10-3
CAIGTSAYEQYF
>-|TRBJ1-1|TRBV29-1
CSVGVTGLMNTEAFF
>medium-sized|TRBJ1-2|TRBV24-1
CATSDRGNYGYTF
>medium-sized|TRBJ2-1|TRBV6-1
CASSETHGYNEQFF
>large|TRBJ2-5|TRBV28
CASSRDQETQYF
>large|TRBJ2-1|TRBV5-1
CASSLGGNEQFF
>medium-sized|TRBJ2-7|TRBV7-8
CASSSPLGGGRNEQYF
>medium-sized|TRBJ1-2|TRBV19
CASTRRSGISNYGYTF
>medium-sized|TRBJ2-3|TRBV19
CASSVDRVGDTQYF
>medium-sized|TRBJ1-2|TRBV29-1
CSVAGTNKKGGYTF
>-|TRBJ2-6|TRBV11-3
CASSSRLAGDLLGANVLTF
>-|TRBJ2-7|TRBV11-2
CASSLDGSGGVLQYF
>medium-sized|TRBJ2-2|TRBV9
CASSVDPGTGELFF
>medium-sized|TRBJ2-1|TRBV5-4
CASSLGGGLTYNEQFF
>medium-sized|TRBJ2-7|TRBV7-9
CASSGGTSGPVRSYEQYF
>-|TRBJ1-2|TRBV7-3
CASSPTGVANYGYTF
>medium-sized|TRBJ2-7|TRBV20-1
CSAKGLLAGGYEQYF
>large|TRBJ1-4|TRBV12-3/TRBV12-4
CASRGPGYEKLFF
>medium-sized|TRBJ2-7|TRBV2
CASGDGLLTYEQYF
>medium-sized|TRBJ1-6|TRBV6-4
CASSTENNSPLHF
>-|TRBJ2-3|TRBV6-5
CASSYLAGDSTDTQYF
>medium-sized|TRBJ1-5|TRBV18
CASSDSRNQPQHF
>medium-sized|TRBJ2-2|TRBV30
CAWRGLQATGELFF
>medium-sized|TRBJ2-3|TRBV12-3/TRBV12-4
CASTGTGGPDTQYF
>large|TRBJ2-3|TRBV7-3
CASSLTSGSGTDTQYF
>medium-sized|TRBJ2-1|TRBV6-1
CASTLPTGATYNEQFF